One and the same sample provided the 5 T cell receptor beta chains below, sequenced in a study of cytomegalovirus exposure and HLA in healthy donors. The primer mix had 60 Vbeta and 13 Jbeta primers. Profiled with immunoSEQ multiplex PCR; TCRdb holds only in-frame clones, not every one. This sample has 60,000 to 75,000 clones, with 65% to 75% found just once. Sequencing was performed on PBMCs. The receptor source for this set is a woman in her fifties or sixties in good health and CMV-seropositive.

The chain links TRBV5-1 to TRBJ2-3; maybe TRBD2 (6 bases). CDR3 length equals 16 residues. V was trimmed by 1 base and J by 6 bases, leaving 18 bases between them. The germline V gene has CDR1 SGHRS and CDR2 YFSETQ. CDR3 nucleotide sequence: TGCGCCAGCAGCTTGAGCATCGGGAGTTCAGTGGATACGCAGTATTTT. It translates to CASSLSIGSSVDTQYF.

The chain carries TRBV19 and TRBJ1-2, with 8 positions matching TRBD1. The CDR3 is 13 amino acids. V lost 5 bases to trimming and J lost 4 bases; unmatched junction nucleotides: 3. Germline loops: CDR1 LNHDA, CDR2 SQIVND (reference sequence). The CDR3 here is CASSFGQGYGYTF. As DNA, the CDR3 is TGTGCCAGTAGTTTCGGACAGGGCTATGGCTACACCTTC.

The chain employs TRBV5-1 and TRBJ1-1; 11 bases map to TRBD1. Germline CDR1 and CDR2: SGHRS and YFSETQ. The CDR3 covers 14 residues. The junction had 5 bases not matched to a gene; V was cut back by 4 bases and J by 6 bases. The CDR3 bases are TGCGCCAGCAGCCGGGACAGGGGGTTCGCTGAAGCTTTCTTT. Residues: CASSRDRGFAEAFF.

CDR3 amino acids: CASSLEYGSYEQYF. For the CDR3, the DNA is TGCGCCAGCAGCTTGGAGTACGGTAGCTACGAGCAGTACTTC. This sequence joins TRBV5-1 and TRBJ2-7; D unresolved. The germline V and J ends were trimmed by 0 bases and 3 bases, with 10 bases remaining between them. The CDR3 extends over 14 amino acids. CDR1 is SGHRS and CDR2 is YFSETQ in the germline V gene.

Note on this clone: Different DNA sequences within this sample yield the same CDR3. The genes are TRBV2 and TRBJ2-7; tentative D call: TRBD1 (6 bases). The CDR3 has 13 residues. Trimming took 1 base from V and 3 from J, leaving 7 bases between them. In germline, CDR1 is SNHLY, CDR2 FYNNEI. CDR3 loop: CASSEDRVYEQYF. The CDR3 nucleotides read TGTGCCAGCAGTGAAGACAGGGTCTACGAGCAGTACTTC.